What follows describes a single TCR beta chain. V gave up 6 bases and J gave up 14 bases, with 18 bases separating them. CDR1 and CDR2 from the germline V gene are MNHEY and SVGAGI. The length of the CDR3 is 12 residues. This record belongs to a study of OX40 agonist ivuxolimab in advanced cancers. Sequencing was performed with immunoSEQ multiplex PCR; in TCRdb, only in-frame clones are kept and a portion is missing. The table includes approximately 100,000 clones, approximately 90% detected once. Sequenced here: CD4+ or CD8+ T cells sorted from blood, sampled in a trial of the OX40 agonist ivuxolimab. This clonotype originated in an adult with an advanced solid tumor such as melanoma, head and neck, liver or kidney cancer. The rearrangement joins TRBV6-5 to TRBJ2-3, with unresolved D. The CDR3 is CASRSQSEFSYF. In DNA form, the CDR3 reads TGTGCCAGCAGATCGCAGAGCGAATTTTCGTATTTT.